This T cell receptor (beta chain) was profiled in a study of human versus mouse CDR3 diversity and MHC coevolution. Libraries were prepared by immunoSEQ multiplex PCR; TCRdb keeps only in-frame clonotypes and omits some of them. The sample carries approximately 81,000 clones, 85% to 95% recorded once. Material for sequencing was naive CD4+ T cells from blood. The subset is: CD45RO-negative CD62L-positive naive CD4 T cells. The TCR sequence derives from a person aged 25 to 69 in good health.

CDR3 sequence (DNA): TGCAGCGGGGCGGGACAGAAAAGACTTTCCTACAATGAGCAGTTCTTC. It translates to CSGAGQKRLSYNEQFF. The chain employs TRBV29-1 and TRBJ2-1; a weak D match, TRBD1 (7 bases). Germline CDR1 SQVTM, CDR2 ANQGSEA. Trimming shortened V by 7 bases and J by 1 base, and 20 bases separated the two germline ends. This CDR3 has 16 residues.